This T cell receptor (beta chain) was obtained from a study of metastatic and nonmetastatic thyroid tumors. Across the whole study: Across peripheral blood and tumor or nodule tissue samples taken from malignant and benign thyroid patients, the repertoires were compared with one another. Study-level results: It was reportedly found that TCR beta diversity was significantly higher in malignant thyroid tumors than in benign nodules, a difference seen in both blood and tumor samples.

The entire patient cohort was treatment-naive prior to thyroid surgery. Germline CDR1 reads SGHRS; CDR2 reads YFSETQ. The V and J ends lost 5 bases and 2 bases respectively, with 9 bases between them. There are 13 residues in the CDR3. This clone was recorded at least ten times. Its antigen is unidentified. Study processing details: Researchers built a distant-metastasis classifier for papillary thyroid cancer that drew on CDR3 differences across clinicopathological groups. TCRdb re-called the PCR reads with MiXCR. TCRdb's processing, not the authors', yielded these V and J calls. The sample shows about 20,000 clones, about 12% of them seen only once.

The sequencing sample was made of blood. This chain uses TRBV5-1 with TRBJ2-3; D unclear. This TCR derives from a male donor with papillary thyroid cancer or a benign thyroid nodule (not recorded which). Some clones in this sample may be carry-over from other donors' samples. The CDR3 is CASSYTNTDTQYF. The DNA for the CDR3 is TGCGCCAGCAGTTACACTAACACAGATACGCAGTATTTT.